Presented here are 25 T cell receptor beta chains from one specimen sequenced in a study of human T cells and chemical hapten exposure. Stated time point: patch test 2, 6 weeks after DPC sensitization. The treatment was: therapeutic diphenylcyclopropenone sensitization with weekly scalp DPC. MiXCR was run by TCRdb on the RACE reads, yielding one entry per CDR3 protein. Of approximately 80,000 distinct CDR3 sequences listed, more than 8.5% are singletons. Source: whole blood, taken in connection with sensitization to the hapten diphenylcyclopropenone (DPC). Receptors were obtained from a woman between 25 and 40 years old with alopecia areata. Some clones in this sample may be carry-over from other donors' samples.

This clonotype was counted between two and nine times. The chain links TRBV11-2 to TRBJ2-2; possibly TRBD1 for D (5 bases). V lost 5 bases and J 2 bases, leaving 12 bases between the germline ends. The CDR3 totals 15 residues. Germline CDR1 and CDR2: SGHAT and FQNNGV. As DNA, the CDR3 is TGTGCCAGCAGCCTCCAGGGATCCAACACCGGGGAGCTGTTTTTT. This gives the protein CASSLQGSNTGELFF.

A few counts support this clonotype. The chain joins TRBV7-2 to TRBJ2-4; D is undetermined. Trimming took off 3 bases at V and 6 bases at J, with 9 bases between the two ends. Looked up from germline, CDR1 is SGHTA and CDR2 is FQGNSA. The CDR3 runs to 13 residues. CDR3 protein: CASSFQAGNIQYF. CDR3 coding DNA: TGTGCCAGCAGCTTTCAAGCCGGAAACATTCAGTACTTC.

Ten or more counts support this clonotype. CDR3 nucleotide sequence: TGTGCCAGCAGTTTGACAGGTCCTAGCGGCGCAGATACGCAGTATTTT. Translated, it gives CASSLTGPSGADTQYF. The chain joins TRBV6-5 to TRBJ2-3; possibly TRBD2 for D (7 bases). CDR3 length: 16 amino acids. Germline CDR1 MNHEY, CDR2 SVGAGI. V was clipped by 4 bases and J by 4 bases, with 18 bases between them.

This clonotype was seen repeatedly, ten times or more. The chain is built from TRBV29-1 and TRBJ1-2; 9 bases line up with TRBD1. The CDR3 totals 13 residues. Looked up from germline, CDR1 is SQVTM and CDR2 is ANQGSEA. The V segment lost 7 bases and the J segment 8 bases; nucleotides outside the gene matches: 11. The CDR3 DNA sequence: TGCAGCGCCCTGGGACAGGGTATCGGAGGCTACACCTTC. This translates into CSALGQGIGGYTF.

This clonotype was seen more than once but under ten times. The gene calls are TRBV11-2 and TRBJ2-1; D may be TRBD2 (5 bases). CDR3 length: 19 residues. The germline gives CDR1 SGHAT, CDR2 FQNNGV. With 1 base removed from V and 0 bases from J, the gap between germline ends came to 19 bases. The CDR3 DNA is TGTGCCAGCAGCTTAGGAGCCTTCCTAGCTCCGAGCTCCTACAATGAGCAGTTCTTC. Protein product: CASSLGAFLAPSSYNEQFF.

In this sample, this clonotype turned up many times. The chain carries TRBV29-1 and TRBJ2-1; 7 bases agree with TRBD2. Unmatched junction bases numbered 3, after V lost 5 bases and J lost 2 bases. Germline CDR1 reads SQVTM; CDR2 reads ANQGSEA. The CDR3 runs 13 residues. CDR3 in amino acids: CSVSSGPYNEQFF. The CDR3 coding sequence is TGCAGCGTTAGTAGCGGGCCCTACAATGAGCAGTTCTTC.

The chain uses TRBV4-2 and TRBJ2-1; D is ambiguous. Germline V CDR1 and CDR2: LGHNA, YNFKEQ. The CDR3 contains 14 residues. V was trimmed by 3 bases and J by 6 bases, leaving 12 bases between them. The CDR3 loop reads CASSHRPDVNEQFF. DNA of the CDR3: TGTGCCAGCAGCCACCGTCCGGACGTCAATGAGCAGTTCTTC.

This clonotype was counted a few times. This chain uses TRBV7-3 with TRBJ2-1; TRBD2 is a possible D gene (5 bases). From germline, CDR1 is SGHTA and CDR2 FQGTGA. The CDR3 is 15 amino acids. Between the trimmed V and J ends, which lost 5 bases and 3 bases, there was a span of 14 bases. The CDR3 spells CASSLLAGNYNEQFF. The CDR3 DNA follows: TGTGCCAGCAGCCTCCTCGCCGGGAACTACAATGAGCAGTTCTTC.

This clonotype was recorded many times. The V and J genes are TRBV5-1 and TRBJ2-5; D might be TRBD1 (6 bases). Germline CDR1 reads SGHRS; CDR2 reads YFSETQ. This CDR3 spans 16 amino acids. Trimming left V 4 bases short and J 4 bases short, with 20 bases between. In nucleotides, the CDR3 is TGCGCCAGCAGCCAAGACTCCGGGACAAGGACAGAGACCCAGTACTTC. Translated: CASSQDSGTRTETQYF.

The J gene is TRBJ1-3, the V gene TRBV7-2; D unclear. With 5 bases removed from V and 0 bases from J, the gap between germline ends came to 8 bases. CDR1 is SGHTA and CDR2 is FQGNSA in the germline V gene. The CDR3 length is 14 residues. CDR3 coding DNA: TGTGCCAGCAGCCCGGGGATCTCTGGAAACACCATATATTTT. Its protein is CASSPGISGNTIYF.

This clonotype was recorded a few times. V is TRBV28 and J is TRBJ2-7; 11 nucleotides match TRBD2. Trimming took 6 bases from V and 6 from J; bases not matched to a gene: 10. CDR1 is MDHEN, CDR2 SYDVKM, per germline. The CDR3 has 15 residues. CDR3 region: CASRKRLAGGIEQYF. CDR3 coding DNA: TGTGCCAGCAGAAAACGCCTAGCGGGGGGAATCGAGCAGTACTTC. Full variable domain (remainder filled in from reference TRBV28 and TRBJ2-7): DVKVTQSSRYLVKRTGEKVFLECVQDMDHENMFWYRQDPGLGLRLIYFSYDVKMKEKGDIPEGYSVSREKKERFSLILESASTNQTSMYLCASRKRLAGGIEQYFGPGTRLTVT.

As regards this clonotype: Being one base from a much bigger clone, this may be a read error. The chain is built from TRBV6-6 and TRBJ1-5; TRBD1 matches at 8 bases. Germline CDR1 reads MNHNY; CDR2 reads SVGAGI (reference sequence). The CDR3 sequence is 13 residues long. Written as DNA, the CDR3 is TGTGCCGTAGGGACAGGTTGGGATCAGCCCCGGCATTTT. Its translation: CAVGTGWDQPRHF.

This clonotype was observed a handful of times. The chain recombines TRBV3-1 with TRBJ1-2, with D tentatively TRBD1 (5 bases). The CDR3 sequence is 15 residues long. V gave up 0 bases and J gave up 5 bases, with 13 bases separating them. Germline-derived CDR1 and CDR2 are LGHDT and YNNKEL (reference sequence). Here the CDR3 reads CASSQEPGLRYGYTF. CDR3 in DNA: TGTGCCAGCAGCCAAGAACCAGGGCTCCGATATGGCTACACCTTC.

The chain uses TRBV28 and TRBJ1-5; D perhaps matches TRBD1 (6 bases). The CDR3 totals 16 residues. Trimming shortened V by 6 bases and J by 3 bases, and 18 bases separated the two germline ends. Germline CDR1 and CDR2: MDHEN and SYDVKM. In nucleotides, the CDR3 is TGTGCCAGCAGCAGGCGGAAAACAGGGTACAATCAGCCCCAGCATTTT. Residues: CASSRRKTGYNQPQHF.

This clonotype was seen at least ten times. V and J are TRBV27 and TRBJ1-2; D gene uncertain. V lost 6 bases to trimming and J lost 0 bases, with 8 bases between them. The CDR3 is made up of 13 amino acids. Germline V gene sequence: CDR1 MNHEY, CDR2 SMNVEV (reference sequence). CDR3 residues: CASRRQANYGYTF. The CDR3 bases are TGTGCCAGCAGGAGGCAAGCTAACTATGGCTACACCTTC.

This clonotype was counted many times. The chain joins TRBV29-1 to TRBJ1-1, with 12 bases lining up with TRBD1. V shed 4 bases, J shed 4 bases, and the junction held 4 bases outside the gene matches. The V gene's germline CDR1 is SQVTM and CDR2 ANQGSEA. The CDR3 is 14 residues long. The CDR3 nucleotides read TGCAGCGTTGGCGGGACAGGGGGCACCACTGAAGCTTTCTTT. Encoded protein: CSVGGTGGTTEAFF.

This clonotype has just a few counts. DNA of the CDR3: TGCGCCAGCAGCTTGGGGGACAGGGAAAAACTGTTTTTT. Its translation: CASSLGDREKLFF. J is TRBJ1-4 and V is TRBV5-1; 8 nucleotides match TRBD1. This CDR3 region has 13 residues. The V gene end was trimmed by 0 bases and the J gene end by 8 bases; junction bases not matched to a gene: 0. Germline-derived CDR1 and CDR2 are SGHRS and YFSETQ.

The sample holds many counts of this clonotype. This chain joins TRBV6-4 and TRBJ2-3; the D gene is possibly TRBD2 (5 bases). With 3 bases removed from V and 2 bases from J, the gap between germline ends came to 9 bases. The CDR3 has 14 residues. The V gene's germline CDR1 is MRHNA and CDR2 SNTAGT. CDR3 in DNA: TGTGCCAGCAGTGAAGGACTGGACACAGATACGCAGTATTTT. Its translation: CASSEGLDTDTQYF.

This clonotype was counted many times. The genes are TRBV18 and TRBJ1-6, with TRBD1 as a possible D gene (5 bases). CDR1 and CDR2 (germline): KGHSH, LQKENI. Trimming stripped 5 bases from V and 8 bases from J, with 19 bases between. This CDR3 is built from 16 residues. DNA of the CDR3: TGTGCCAGCTCAGAACAGGACGGCTTAAGAGATTCACCCCTCCACTTT. This encodes CASSEQDGLRDSPLHF.

This clonotype was recorded many times. Written as DNA, the CDR3 is TGCAGTGCTAGTGCGGGAGGGTCTAATGAAAAACTGTTTTTT. Translated, it gives CSASAGGSNEKLFF. The chain couples TRBV20-1 to TRBJ1-4, with no clear D. The V end was cut by 3 bases, the J end by 3 bases, with 11 bases between. The CDR3 extends over 14 amino acids. CDR1 and CDR2 from the germline V gene are DFQATT and SNEGSKA (reference sequence).

This clonotype has ten or more counts. The rearrangement uses TRBV7-3 and TRBJ2-7; TRBD2 agrees at 7 bases. Unmatched junction bases numbered 8, after V lost 4 bases and J lost 5 bases. CDR3 size: 14 residues. Germline V gene sequence: CDR1 SGHTA, CDR2 FQGTGA. Here the CDR3 DNA reads TGTGCCAGCAGCTCCTGGGAGGGAGAGAACGAGCAGTACTTC. Translated: CASSSWEGENEQYF.

The V call is TRBV18, the J call TRBJ2-5; unclear D gene. Germline-derived CDR1 and CDR2 are KGHSH and LQKENI. The germline V and J ends were trimmed by 2 bases and 2 bases, with 9 bases remaining between them. The CDR3 length is 14 residues. DNA of the CDR3: TGTGCCAGCTCACCAGCCAGCAGGCAAGAGACCCAGTACTTC. Its translation: CASSPASRQETQYF.

V usage is TRBV3-1 and J usage is TRBJ2-1; TRBD1 matches at 7 bases. This CDR3 has 11 amino acids. CDR1 is LGHDT and CDR2 is YNNKEL in the germline V gene (reference sequence). The V gene end was trimmed by 3 bases and the J gene end by 15 bases; junction bases not matched to a gene: 5. In DNA form, the CDR3 reads TGTGCCAGCAGCCAGGGGACAGATGCGTTCTTC. It encodes CASSQGTDAFF.

This clonotype was found many times. The chain carries TRBV9 and TRBJ2-7; no firm D call. Germline V lookup: CDR1 SGDLS, CDR2 YYNGEE. CDR3 length: 14 residues. Trimming took 0 bases from V and 2 from J, leaving 9 bases between them. CDR3 loop: CASSVGTVPYEQYF. Here the CDR3 DNA reads TGTGCCAGCAGCGTAGGGACCGTCCCCTACGAGCAGTACTTC.

This clonotype was seen only once. A much bigger clone sits one base away, suggesting this may be a read error. The V call is TRBV5-1, the J call TRBJ2-5; 9 nucleotides line up with TRBD1. Germline V gene data show CDR1 as SGHRS and CDR2 as YFSETQ. This CDR3 spans 14 amino acids. CDR3 coding DNA: TGCGCCTGCAGCATATACAGGGGGCAGGAGACCCAGTACTTC. Translation: CACSIYRGQETQYF.